This TCR beta chain was recorded in a study of shared clonotypes between healthy human individuals. J was trimmed by 4 bases and V by 4 bases; bases with no gene match: 2. The CDR3 is 13 amino acids. Germline values: CDR1 MNHNS, CDR2 SASEGT. Replicate sorted-subset PCRs were loaded with 150 to 200 ng DNA, about 30,000 T cell genomes. Sequencing used immunoSEQ multiplex PCR; TCRdb keeps in-frame clones, though not all of them. The repertoire holds about 1.5 million clones, with 95% to 99% as singletons. A CD45RA-negative memory subset and a CD45RA+ naive subset were separated from the CD4+ cells. Notes on this clone: In the same sample, other DNA sequences code for this CDR3.

The chain recombines TRBV6-1 with TRBJ2-7, with TRBD2 matching over 9 bases. The TCR was taken from a man younger than 45 in good health. Sequenced material: naive CD4+ T cells sorted from blood. Subset in this sample: CD45RA+ positively selected. CDR3 nucleotides: TGTGCCAGCAGTGCCACTAGCGGGTACGAGCAGTACTTC. Its protein product is CASSATSGYEQYF.